Each of the 21 T cell receptor beta chains below was sequenced from the same sample in a study of cytomegalovirus exposure and HLA in healthy donors. This PCR relied on a set of 60 Vbeta primers and 13 Jbeta primers. Data came from immunoSEQ multiplex PCR; TCRdb stores just in-frame clones and leaves some out. The sample comprises roughly 120,000 clones, around 82% of which are singletons, and around 11% rests with the top ten. The material sequenced was PBMCs. These receptors originate from a male donor in good health and CMV-seropositive.

This chain links TRBV5-1 with TRBJ2-3; TRBD2 matches 7 bases. The CDR3 sequence is 15 residues long. Germline loops: CDR1 SGHRS, CDR2 YFSETQ. With V trimmed by 4 bases and J by 0 bases, 5 bases remained unmatched. The CDR3 region has the DNA TGCGCCAGCAGCGCTGGGGGGGGGAGCACAGATACGCAGTATTTT. Residues: CASSAGGGSTDTQYF.

This chain links TRBV4-3 with TRBJ2-1; TRBD2 matches 11 bases. This CDR3 has 17 amino acids. V was pared by 0 bases and J by 7 bases, with 8 bases of the junction left unmatched. The germline gives CDR1 LGHNA, CDR2 YSLEER. Written as DNA, the CDR3 is TGCGCCAGCAGCCAAGATAAACTAGCGGGAGCACCAAATGAGCAGTTCTTC. Protein product: CASSQDKLAGAPNEQFF.

V usage is TRBV2 and J usage is TRBJ2-1; 13 bases fit TRBD2. The CDR3 runs 15 residues. The V gene's germline CDR1 is SNHLY and CDR2 FYNNEI. The J segment lost 12 bases and the V segment lost 8 bases, leaving 13 bases of the junction unmatched. The CDR3 spells CASHPGTSGVWGQFF. CDR3 bases: TGTGCCAGCCACCCCGGGACTAGCGGGGTTTGGGGGCAGTTCTTC.

The J gene is TRBJ1-1, the V gene TRBV18, with D uncertain. In germline, CDR1 is KGHSH, CDR2 LQKENI. Between the trimmed V and J ends, which lost 3 bases and 11 bases, there was a span of 16 bases. This CDR3 contains 13 residues. This CDR3 is CASSPGPELPAFF. The DNA of the CDR3 is TGTGCCAGCTCACCTGGGCCAGAGCTGCCGGCTTTCTTT.

J is TRBJ2-5 and V is TRBV2; TRBD2 matches at 10 bases. The length of the CDR3 is 15 residues. The germline V gene has CDR1 SNHLY and CDR2 FYNNEI. Trimming removed 3 bases from V and 5 bases from J; junction bases left unmatched: 6. The CDR3 loop is CASSELAGVAETQYF. The CDR3 DNA reads as TGTGCCAGCAGTGAGCTAGCGGGAGTAGCTGAGACCCAGTACTTC.

This clone turned up a few times. This chain uses TRBV5-6 with TRBJ1-6; unclear D gene. The CDR3 has 12 amino acids. The V end was cut by 2 bases, the J end by 9 bases, with 6 bases between. Germline V gene sequence: CDR1 SGHDT, CDR2 YYEEEE. The CDR3 protein is CASSLSSSPLHF. The CDR3 bases are TGTGCCAGCAGCTTATCTTCTTCACCCCTCCACTTT.

The genes are TRBV14 and TRBJ2-6; D is uncertain. Germline CDR1 SGHDN, CDR2 FVKESK. CDR3 length: 16 amino acids. Trimming took off 4 bases at V and 0 bases at J, with 10 bases between the two ends. Here the CDR3 DNA reads TGTGCCAGCAGCCGCTATCGCCTCTCTGGGGCCAACGTCCTGACTTTC. Protein sequence: CASSRYRLSGANVLTF. The complete variable domain, with remaining parts taken from reference TRBV14 and TRBJ2-6, reads EAGVTQFPSHSVIEKGQTVTLRCDPISGHDNLYWYRRVMGKEIKFLLHFVKESKQDESGMPNNRFLAERTGGTYSTLKVQPAELEDSGVYFCASSRYRLSGANVLTFGAGSRLTVL.

A remark on this clone: The sample has other DNA sequences that encode this CDR3 too. The chain employs TRBV9 and TRBJ2-7; 9 nucleotides align to TRBD1. V gave up 0 bases and J gave up 4 bases; unmatched junction bases: 2. The CDR3 has 14 amino acids. Germline V gene lookup returns CDR1 SGDLS and CDR2 YYNGEE. For the CDR3, the DNA is TGTGCCAGCAGCGTAGCACAGGGGGCTTACGAGCAGTACTTC. Its protein is CASSVAQGAYEQYF.

CDR3 nucleotide sequence: TGCGCCAGCAGGGCCCTAGCGGACTCCTACGAGCAGTACTTC. The encoded protein is CASRALADSYEQYF. The chain joins TRBV5-1 to TRBJ2-7, with 7 positions matching TRBD2. The CDR3 runs to 14 residues. With V trimmed by 5 bases and J by 0 bases, 5 bases remained unmatched. Germline values: CDR1 SGHRS, CDR2 YFSETQ.

The gene calls are TRBV16 and TRBJ1-2; perhaps TRBD1 as D (5 bases). V lost 1 base and J 8 bases, leaving 14 bases between the germline ends. This CDR3 comprises 14 residues. CDR1 KGHSY and CDR2 FQNENV come from the germline V gene. For the CDR3, the DNA is TGTGCCAGCAGCCAATATGGCCAGGGTAACGGCTACACCTTC. Amino acid sequence: CASSQYGQGNGYTF.

The CDR3 bases are TGTGCCAGCAGCTTGCTGACAGGGAATGACGAGCAGTACTTC. Translated, it gives CASSLLTGNDEQYF. The chain combines TRBV5-5 with TRBJ2-7; 7 nucleotides align to TRBD1. Germline V lookup: CDR1 SGHKS, CDR2 YYEKEE (reference sequence). This CDR3 is built from 14 residues. Unmatched junction bases numbered 6, after V lost 1 base and J lost 5 bases.

This clone was recorded only once. J is TRBJ2-3 and V is TRBV19, with 8 bases that match TRBD1. The CDR3 contains 14 residues. Germline CDR1 is LNHDA and CDR2 is SQIVND (reference sequence). With V trimmed by 5 bases and J by 8 bases, 9 bases remained unmatched. Here the CDR3 reads CASSPRGQGGTQYF. DNA of the CDR3: TGTGCCAGTAGTCCCAGAGGACAGGGAGGTACGCAGTATTTT.

In nucleotides, the CDR3 is TGCAGCGTGGAAACAGGGGGCGGAGAGACCCAGTACTTC. Translated: CSVETGGGETQYF. The chain joins TRBV29-1 to TRBJ2-7; 9 bases are a match to TRBD1. The DNA end lines up better with TRBJ2-5; the J call may be wrong. Germline CDR1 is SQVTM and CDR2 is ANQGSEA. This CDR3 has 13 amino acids.

The genes are TRBV5-1 and TRBJ2-2; 8 nucleotides line up with TRBD1. The V gene's germline CDR1 is SGHRS and CDR2 YFSETQ. V was pared by 3 bases and J by 1 base, with 5 bases of the junction left unmatched. The CDR3 loop spans 16 amino acids. The CDR3 region has the DNA TGCGCCAGCAGCTCCGCCGGGACAGGGAACACCGGGGAGCTGTTTTTT. Amino acids: CASSSAGTGNTGELFF.

V and J are TRBV7-9 and TRBJ2-7; D not certain. The V and J ends lost 6 bases and 5 bases respectively, with 14 bases between them. The CDR3 contains 13 residues. Germline V lookup: CDR1 SEHNR, CDR2 FQNEAQ (reference sequence). CDR3 residues: CASSLPSSHEQYF. The DNA of the CDR3 is TGTGCCAGCAGTTTGCCTAGTTCCCACGAGCAGTACTTC.

The rearrangement joins TRBV9 to TRBJ2-7; D is unclear. Trimming pared 1 base from V and 2 bases from J, leaving 10 bases between. In germline, CDR1 is SGDLS, CDR2 YYNGEE. This CDR3 spans 14 amino acids. Here the CDR3 reads CASSVSSEPYEQYF. DNA of the CDR3: TGTGCCAGCAGCGTAAGCTCGGAGCCCTACGAGCAGTACTTC.

The rearrangement joins TRBV5-6 to TRBJ2-2; the match to TRBD2 covers 11 bases. Per the germline V gene, CDR1 is SGHDT and CDR2 is YYEEEE. Losses at the gene ends were 2 bases for V and 6 bases for J; bases not matched to a gene: 3. The CDR3 runs 15 residues. CDR3 DNA: TGTGCCAGCAGCTTTCCGGGACTAGCGGCCGGGGAGCTGTTTTTT. Translated: CASSFPGLAAGELFF.

V usage is TRBV6-1 and J usage is TRBJ2-3; TRBD1 might be the D (6 bases). This CDR3 comprises 14 residues. Germline CDR1 and CDR2: MNHNS and SASEGT. V was pared by 2 bases and J by 3 bases, with 9 bases between. The CDR3: CASSEYRETDTQYF. In DNA form, the CDR3 reads TGTGCCAGCAGTGAATACAGGGAGACAGATACGCAGTATTTT.

This sequence joins TRBV19 and TRBJ2-6; tentative D call: TRBD2 (7 bases). The CDR3 length is 17 residues. Per the germline V gene, CDR1 is LNHDA and CDR2 is SQIVND (reference sequence). Trimming stripped 7 bases from V and 2 bases from J, with 18 bases between. The CDR3 is CASTTTWGGAGANVLTF. Written as DNA, the CDR3 is TGTGCCAGTACCACCACTTGGGGGGGCGCTGGGGCCAACGTCCTGACTTTC.

This clone came up a few times. The rearrangement joins TRBV6-6 to TRBJ2-3, with D hard to call. Germline V gene sequence: CDR1 MNHNY, CDR2 SVGAGI (reference sequence). The CDR3 has 13 residues. The V gene lost 2 bases and the J gene lost 4 bases, with 7 bases spanning the gap. Here the CDR3 DNA reads TGTGCCAGCAGTTACCCCAACTCAGATACGCAGTATTTT. It specifies CASSYPNSDTQYF.

The V call is TRBV15, the J call TRBJ1-3, with TRBD1 matching 7 bases. Germline V CDR1 and CDR2: LNHNV, YYDKDF (reference sequence). This CDR3 is 14 amino acids long. J lost 4 bases, V lost 5 bases, and 5 bases had no gene match. Here the CDR3 reads CATSVDRAGNTIYF. In DNA form, the CDR3 reads TGTGCCACCAGCGTTGACAGGGCCGGAAACACCATATATTTT.